The clone carrying this TCR beta chain was detected a few times. What it binds is unknown. The repertoire was sequenced with immunoSEQ multiplex PCR; TCRdb's copy has only in-frame clones and lacks some. Of approximately 110,000 clones in the sample, more than 70% were seen once. This record comes from a study of T cell responses to AZD1222 COVID-19 vaccine. On the study more broadly: Whether given at about 4 or about 12 weeks, second doses were pooled. Findings of the study overall: The donor cohort was predominantly white British with a female majority, and clonal diversity may have been underestimated. Elevations in Spike-specific TCR breadth and depth followed administration of two AZD1222 doses. Repertoires were obtained solely post-peak T cell response.

Sample: peripheral blood, taken on day 0 of AZD1222 vaccination. This clonotype was sampled from an adult in good health.

In DNA, the CDR3 is TGCGCCAGCAGCTTAAGATTATACAATGAGCAGTTCTTC. Residues: CASSLRLYNEQFF. The chain combines TRBV5-1 with TRBJ2-1; D uncertain. Trimming left V 2 bases short and J 4 bases short, with 7 bases between. The CDR3 has 13 residues. Germline assignment: CDR1 SGHRS and CDR2 YFSETQ. Filled out from reference TRBV5-1 and TRBJ2-1, the complete variable domain reads KAGVTQTPRYLIKTRGQQVTLSCSPISGHRSVSWYQQTPGQGLQFLFEYFSETQRNKGNFPGRFSGRQFSNSRSEMNVSTLELGDSALYLCASSLRLYNEQFFGPGTRLTVL.